This TCR beta chain was retrieved from a study of OX40 agonist ivuxolimab in advanced cancers. Trimming removed 4 bases at V and 0 bases at J, with 12 bases between. This CDR3 is built from 15 residues. Per germline, CDR1 MNHNS and CDR2 SASEGT. Clones were sequenced by immunoSEQ multiplex PCR, and TCRdb holds only the in-frame ones, with some missing. This table holds around 67,000 clones, 75% to 90% found once. The rearrangement joins TRBV6-1 to TRBJ1-2, with D uncertain. The sequenced sample was CD4+ or CD8+ T cells sorted from blood, obtained in a trial of the OX40 agonist ivuxolimab. The source is an adult with an advanced solid tumor such as melanoma, head and neck, liver or kidney cancer. CDR3 amino acids: CASSGQPGPNYGYTF. The CDR3 nucleotides are TGTGCCAGCAGTGGGCAACCCGGACCTAACTATGGCTACACCTTC.